One sample yielded the 27 T cell receptor beta chains listed below, sequenced in a study of CD8 T cells in ankylosing spondylitis. From the 5' RACE reads, TCRdb called clonotypes with MiXCR, one entry per CDR3 protein. The sample shows around 300,000 distinct CDR3 sequences, 20% to 25% of them seen only once. Sample: blood, either unsorted or a sorted T cell fraction (not recorded which). These receptors all stem from a female donor with ankylosing spondylitis or in good health (not recorded which).

This clonotype was observed a handful of times. This chain joins TRBV9 and TRBJ2-5; D is tentatively TRBD1 or TRBD2 (5 bases each). CDR3 length: 14 residues. Trimming took off 4 bases at V and 2 bases at J, with 12 bases between the two ends. Germline CDR1 SGDLS, CDR2 YYNGEE. The CDR3 bases are TGTGCCAGCAGCACCCGGGGACGGCAAGAGACCCAGTACTTC. Translating gives CASSTRGRQETQYF.

This clonotype was found a few times. The chain joins TRBV29-1 to TRBJ2-6; possibly TRBD2 for D (5 bases). CDR1 and CDR2 from the germline V gene are SQVTM and ANQGSEA. The CDR3 totals 14 residues. Trimming stripped 7 bases from V and 1 base from J, with 11 bases between. As DNA, the CDR3 is TGCAGCGAGAGGGTTCCATCTGGGGCCAACGTCCTGACTTTC. Encoded protein: CSERVPSGANVLTF. Combining the CDR3 with reference TRBV29-1 and TRBJ2-6 gives the whole variable domain SAVISQKPSRDICQRGTSLTIQCQVDSQVTMMFWYRQQPGQSLTLIATANQGSEATYESGFVIDKFPISRPNLTFSTLTVSNMSPEDSSIYLCSERVPSGANVLTFGAGSRLTVL.

The chain is built from TRBV2 and TRBJ1-2; TRBD1 matches at 10 bases. This CDR3 contains 13 residues. V was pared by 8 bases and J by 4 bases, with 4 bases of the junction left unmatched. Looked up from germline, CDR1 is SNHLY and CDR2 is FYNNEI. CDR3 region: CASGTGVGYGYTF. In DNA form, the CDR3 reads TGTGCCAGCGGGACAGGGGTAGGCTATGGCTACACCTTC.

The DNA for the CDR3 is TGTGCCAGCAGCCGGGACAGGGGTTCTGAAAAACTGTTTTTT. Translation: CASSRDRGSEKLFF. This sequence joins TRBV6-5 and TRBJ1-4, with 10 bases that match TRBD1. The trim removed 6 bases at V and 7 bases at J, leaving 5 bases unmatched. The CDR3 loop spans 14 amino acids. Per germline, CDR1 MNHEY and CDR2 SVGAGI.

This clonotype was seen at least ten times. This rearrangement joins TRBV4-1 to TRBJ2-2; unclear D gene. V lost 1 base and J 0 bases, leaving 9 bases between the germline ends. The CDR3 is 16 residues long. Germline V gene lookup returns CDR1 MGHRA and CDR2 YSYEKL. The CDR3 here is CASSQVGPPNTGELFF. The CDR3 DNA follows: TGCGCCAGCAGCCAAGTTGGACCCCCGAACACCGGGGAGCTGTTTTTT.

Many counts were recorded for this clonotype. J is TRBJ1-6 and V is TRBV12-3 or TRBV12-4; 9 nucleotides agree with TRBD1. V dropped 6 bases and J dropped 7; count of bases not matched to a gene: 4. The CDR3 loop spans 14 amino acids. CDR3 sequence: CASRPDRGNSPLHF. DNA for the CDR3: TGTGCCAGCAGACCGGACAGGGGAAATTCACCCCTCCACTTT.

The DNA for the CDR3 is TGTGCCACCAGCAGAATGCAGGGTGGAGGGATTTACGAGCAGTACTTC. As protein: CATSRMQGGGIYEQYF. V and J are TRBV15 and TRBJ2-7; possible D gene TRBD2, 6 bases. Between the trimmed V and J ends, which lost 2 bases and 4 bases, there was a span of 18 bases. Per germline, CDR1 LNHNV and CDR2 YYDKDF (reference sequence). The CDR3 has 16 amino acids.

The chain couples TRBV6-5 to TRBJ1-5, with 7 nucleotides matching TRBD1. Germline trimming cut 2 bases from V and 7 bases from J; bases unmatched to any gene: 11. CDR3 length: 16 amino acids. Germline CDR1 reads MNHEY; CDR2 reads SVGAGI. The CDR3 sequence is CASSYLTGAQSQPQHF. In DNA form, the CDR3 reads TGTGCCAGCAGTTACCTAACAGGGGCCCAAAGCCAGCCCCAGCATTTT.

Only one count was recorded for this clonotype. The chain recombines TRBV3-1 with TRBJ2-1; unclear D gene. The CDR3 covers 15 residues. Trimming removed 2 bases from V and 1 base from J, with 9 bases in between. Germline CDR1 is LGHDT and CDR2 is YNNKEL (reference sequence). Written as DNA, the CDR3 is TGTGCCAGCAGCCAACGGGTCCAGTCCTACAATGAGCAGTTCTTC. Protein sequence: CASSQRVQSYNEQFF.

The chain couples TRBV15 to TRBJ2-5; D may be TRBD2 (6 bases). Germline V CDR1 and CDR2: LNHNV, YYDKDF (reference sequence). V lost 1 base and J lost 1, with 10 bases in between. CDR3 length: 15 amino acids. In DNA form, the CDR3 reads TGTGCCACCAGCAGAGGGGGGGATATCCAAGAGACCCAGTACTTC. Translating gives CATSRGGDIQETQYF.

In its sample, this clonotype was seen once. This chain connects TRBV6-2 or TRBV6-3 to TRBJ2-1; possibly TRBD1 for D (5 bases). CDR3 size: 14 residues. From germline, CDR1 is MNHEY and CDR2 SVGEGT. Trimming cost V 8 bases and J 5 bases, with 16 bases left between them. The CDR3 loop reads CASRRRQYHNEQFF. The CDR3 DNA follows: TGTGCCAGCCGACGGAGACAGTACCACAATGAGCAGTTCTTC.

This clonotype has just a few counts. This chain connects TRBV6-2 or TRBV6-3 to TRBJ2-2, with 8 bases matching TRBD2. The J segment lost 6 bases and the V segment lost 6 bases, leaving 12 bases of the junction unmatched. CDR3 length: 16 residues. The germline gives CDR1 MNHEY, CDR2 SVGEGT. The CDR3 DNA is TGTGCCAGCAGCCTTGTTGGGACTAGTTTGGCCGGGGAGCTGTTTTTT. It yields the protein CASSLVGTSLAGELFF.

This chain links TRBV5-1 with TRBJ2-5, with TRBD1 matching over 9 bases. Germline V CDR1 and CDR2: SGHRS, YFSETQ. Trimming at V came to 4 bases and at J to 6 bases, leaving 16 bases not matched to a gene. The CDR3 length is 17 residues. Written as DNA, the CDR3 is TGCGCCAGCAGCCCCCGGCTCACGGGACAGGGAGTGAAGACCCAGTACTTC. Its translation: CASSPRLTGQGVKTQYF.

This clonotype was seen a handful of times. This CDR3 reads CSARDAWGDSYEQYF. The CDR3 region has the DNA TGCAGTGCTAGAGATGCTTGGGGCGACTCCTACGAGCAGTACTTC. J is TRBJ2-7 and V is TRBV20-1; tentatively, D is TRBD1 (5 bases). Germline CDR1 and CDR2: DFQATT and SNEGSKA (reference sequence). The ends were cut back, 0 bases at V and 0 bases at J, with 12 bases in the middle. The CDR3 contains 15 residues.

V and J are TRBV15 and TRBJ2-1, with 10 bases lining up with TRBD2. V shed 2 bases, J shed 7 bases, and the junction held 11 bases outside the gene matches. This CDR3 is built from 17 residues. Germline V lookup: CDR1 LNHNV, CDR2 YYDKDF (reference sequence). The DNA for the CDR3 is TGTGCCACCAGCAGACAGACTAGCGGGCGGTCCGTTAATGAGCAGTTCTTC. It specifies CATSRQTSGRSVNEQFF. Filled out from reference TRBV15 and TRBJ2-1, the complete variable domain reads DAMVIQNPRYQVTQFGKPVTLSCSQTLNHNVMYWYQQKSSQAPKLLFHYYDKDFNNEADTPDNFQSRRPNTSFCFLDIRSPGLGDTAMYLCATSRQTSGRSVNEQFFGPGTRLTVL.

This clonotype was seen a few times. This chain joins TRBV7-2 and TRBJ2-7; possibly TRBD1 for D (6 bases). CDR3 size: 15 residues. CDR1 is SGHTA, CDR2 FQGNSA, per germline. V was clipped by 1 base and J by 1 base, with 11 bases between them. The CDR3 region has the DNA TGTGCCAGCAGCTTAGTTCTTGGACAGTCCTACGAGCAGTACTTC. Its translation is CASSLVLGQSYEQYF.

This chain joins TRBV20-1 and TRBJ2-1; D is possibly TRBD2 (6 bases). This CDR3 region has 15 residues. Deletions cut 5 bases from V and 6 bases from J, with 20 bases between. Per germline, CDR1 DFQATT and CDR2 SNEGSKA (reference sequence). CDR3 amino acids: CSAPLLEGGVNEQFF. CDR3 nucleotides: TGCAGTGCTCCGTTACTAGAGGGAGGAGTCAATGAGCAGTTCTTC.

This clonotype was seen a handful of times. In DNA form, the CDR3 reads TGTGCCAGCAGCCCACCCAGGGGGCGGGAGGGAGAGACCCAGTACTTC. This encodes CASSPPRGREGETQYF. The chain carries TRBV7-2 and TRBJ2-5; D may be TRBD2 (9 bases). V dropped 5 bases and J dropped 4 bases, with 20 bases sitting between them. Germline lookup yields CDR1 SGHTA and CDR2 FQGNSA. This CDR3 comprises 16 residues. The full variable domain, its missing parts supplied by reference TRBV7-2 and TRBJ2-5, is GAGVSQSPSNKVTEKGKDVELRCDPISGHTALYWYRQSLGQGLEFLIYFQGNSAPDKSGLPSDRFSAERTGGSVSTLTIQRTQQEDSAVYLCASSPPRGREGETQYFGPGTRLLVL.

This clonotype turned up a few times. This sequence joins TRBV7-2 and TRBJ1-1; D is perhaps TRBD1 (6 bases). This CDR3 is built from 14 residues. Germline CDR1 and CDR2: SGHTA and FQGNSA. Between the trimmed V and J ends, which lost 5 bases and 10 bases, there was a span of 20 bases. The CDR3: CASSQHPGAPGAFF. The CDR3 bases are TGTGCCAGCAGCCAGCACCCAGGGGCCCCGGGAGCTTTCTTT.

The chain joins TRBV5-1 to TRBJ2-1; tentative D call: TRBD2 (5 bases). The CDR3 contains 14 residues. The V end lost 4 bases, the J end lost 2 bases, and 10 bases lay between the germline ends. CDR1 and CDR2 (germline): SGHRS, YFSETQ. CDR3 coding DNA: TGCGCCAGCAGCATCACCGGGACCTACAATGAGCAGTTCTTC. It encodes CASSITGTYNEQFF.

This clonotype occurred a few times. The V call is TRBV20-1, the J call TRBJ2-1, with TRBD1 identical over 9 bases. The CDR3 covers 16 residues. V lost 1 base and J lost 1; bases outside the gene matches: 5. CDR1 is DFQATT and CDR2 is SNEGSKA in the germline V gene (reference sequence). The CDR3 DNA reads as TGCAGTGCTAGAGGCGGGACAGGGAGTTCCTACAATGAGCAGTTCTTC. Protein product: CSARGGTGSSYNEQFF.

This clonotype was recorded a few times. V gene TRBV6-5 combines with J gene TRBJ2-1, with D possibly TRBD1 on 6 matching bases. V lost 3 bases to trimming and J lost 9 bases, with 21 bases between them. Per the germline V gene, CDR1 is MNHEY and CDR2 is SVGAGI. The CDR3 loop spans 16 amino acids. The CDR3 nucleotides read TGTGCCAGCAGTTATGGCCGAGGAGGATCCAGGGGTGAGCAGTTCTTC. It codes for CASSYGRGGSRGEQFF.

This sequence joins TRBV27 and TRBJ2-5, with TRBD1 matching over 8 bases. The CDR3 has 13 amino acids. The ends lost 5 bases at V and 6 bases at J; junction bases unmatched: 5. From germline, CDR1 is MNHEY and CDR2 SMNVEV (reference sequence). This CDR3 is CASSPGGPKTQYF. CDR3 bases: TGTGCCAGCAGTCCAGGGGGCCCGAAGACCCAGTACTTC.

The rearrangement uses TRBV6-1 and TRBJ2-1; D might be TRBD1 or TRBD2, each matching 5 bases. The germline CDR1 and CDR2 sequences are MNHNS and SASEGT. Trimming cost V 7 bases and J 9 bases, with 16 bases left between them. The CDR3 contains 13 residues. Written as DNA, the CDR3 is TGTGCCAGCAAGCCCCTCGGTGGGGGTGAGCAGTTCTTC. It translates to CASKPLGGGEQFF.

The rearrangement joins TRBV30 to TRBJ1-1; D unresolved. V shed 0 bases and J shed 1 base, with 6 bases lying between them. CDR3 length: 13 residues. CDR1 GTSNPN and CDR2 SVGIG come from the germline V gene (reference sequence). CDR3 DNA sequence: TGTGCCTGGAGTGTAATGGGGAACACTGAAGCTTTCTTT. Translated, it gives CAWSVMGNTEAFF.

The genes are TRBV7-2 and TRBJ1-4; D remains unclear. V dropped 4 bases and J dropped 3 bases, with 12 bases sitting between them. The CDR3 consists of 15 residues. Germline V lookup: CDR1 SGHTA, CDR2 FQGNSA. The CDR3 DNA is TGTGCCAGCAGCTCCCGGGCCTTATCTAATGAAAAACTGTTTTTT. Amino acids: CASSSRALSNEKLFF.

The chain combines TRBV18 with TRBJ2-7; the match to TRBD1 covers 10 bases. The CDR3 runs 14 residues. V shed 3 bases, J shed 5 bases, and the junction held 4 bases outside the gene matches. Germline-derived CDR1 and CDR2 are KGHSH and LQKENI. The CDR3 DNA reads TGTGCCAGCTCACCCGGGACAGGGGACCACGAGCAGTACTTC. Protein: CASSPGTGDHEQYF.